These 17 T cell receptor beta chains originate from one sample sequenced in a study of blood T cell repertoires in COVID-19. Sequencing was performed with immunoSEQ multiplex PCR; in TCRdb, only in-frame clones are kept and a portion is missing. The table lists 150,000 to 160,000 clones, about 90% of them singletons. The sequenced material came from peripheral blood. These receptors all stem from a man aged 45-65 years with acute or convalescent COVID-19.

This chain uses TRBV11-3 with TRBJ2-2; 10 bases agree with TRBD2. V was pared by 5 bases and J by 6 bases, with 6 bases of the junction left unmatched. CDR3 length: 15 residues. Germline CDR1 SGHNT, CDR2 YENEEA. This CDR3 reads CASSVFSGGSGELFF. The CDR3 coding sequence is TGTGCCAGCAGCGTTTTTAGCGGGGGGTCCGGGGAGCTGTTTTTT. The variable domain in full, completed from reference TRBV11-3 and TRBJ2-2, reads EAGVVQSPRYKIIEKKQPVAFWCNPISGHNTLYWYLQNLGQGPELLIRYENEEAVDDSQLPKDRFSAERLKGVDSTLKIQPAELGDSAVYLCASSVFSGGSGELFFGEGSRLTVL.

The rearrangement joins TRBV7-3 to TRBJ1-3; 10 bases fit TRBD1. The CDR3 covers 15 residues. Losses at the gene ends were 5 bases for V and 4 bases for J; bases not matched to a gene: 5. In germline, CDR1 is SGHTA, CDR2 FQGTGA. As DNA, the CDR3 is TGTGCCAGCAGCACGACAGGGGGCGAAGGAAACACCATATATTTT. Translation gives CASSTTGGEGNTIYF.

In the case of this clone: The junction does not match germline at one end; this may be a read error. The chain combines TRBV30 with TRBJ1-3; a weak D match, TRBD1 (5 bases). CDR1 GTSNPN and CDR2 SVGIG come from the germline V gene (reference sequence). The CDR3 totals 11 residues. CDR3 region: CAWSGGPNRKF. The CDR3 DNA is TGTGCCTGGAGCGGGGGACCAAATAGGAAATTT.

The J gene is TRBJ1-5, the V gene TRBV5-1; 7 bases line up with TRBD1. CDR1 and CDR2 (germline): SGHRS, YFSETQ. V dropped 3 bases and J dropped 2; count of bases not matched to a gene: 2. The CDR3 runs 14 residues. The CDR3 reads CASSSGQGNQPQHF. CDR3 bases: TGCGCCAGCAGCTCCGGACAGGGCAATCAGCCCCAGCATTTT.

The CDR3 bases are TGCGCCAGCAGCCAAGATAACGCGGCTAGCGGGTACGGAACAGATACGCAGTATTTT. Translation gives CASSQDNAASGYGTDTQYF. The chain is built from TRBV4-3 and TRBJ2-3; 8 bases are shared with TRBD2. Germline loops: CDR1 LGHNA, CDR2 YSLEER. V lost 0 bases, J lost 3 bases, and 14 bases stayed unmatched. CDR3 length: 19 amino acids.

The V and J genes are TRBV4-1 and TRBJ2-7; 7 positions agree with TRBD2. The J segment lost 6 bases and the V segment lost 2 bases, leaving 7 bases of the junction unmatched. CDR1 is MGHRA, CDR2 YSYEKL, per germline. This CDR3 is built from 14 residues. CDR3: CASSQTSVTGEQYV. The CDR3 nucleotides are TGCGCCAGCAGCCAAACTAGCGTAACGGGCGAGCAGTACGTC.

This chain links TRBV11-3 with TRBJ2-1; weak D call: TRBD1 (5 bases). The CDR3 runs to 13 residues. Germline values: CDR1 SGHNT, CDR2 YENEEA. Trimming cost V 7 bases and J 6 bases, with 13 bases left between them. This CDR3 is CASTLGQGNEQFF. The CDR3 DNA sequence: TGTGCCAGCACCCTCGGGCAGGGCAATGAGCAGTTCTTC.

This chain uses TRBV7-9 with TRBJ1-6; D ambiguous. Germline V gives CDR1 SEHNR, CDR2 FQNEAQ (reference sequence). The CDR3 spans 14 residues. The V end was cut by 5 bases, the J end by 6 bases, with 11 bases between. The CDR3 loop is CASSAEGSNSPLHF. The CDR3 DNA reads TGTGCCAGCAGCGCCGAGGGATCTAATTCACCCCTCCACTTT. Combining the CDR3 with reference TRBV7-9 and TRBJ1-6 gives the whole variable domain DTGVSQNPRHKITKRGQNVTFRCDPISEHNRLYWYRQTLGQGPEFLTYFQNEAQLEKSRLLSDRFSAERPKGSFSTLEIQRTEQGDSAMYLCASSAEGSNSPLHFGNGTRLTVT.

J is TRBJ2-1 and V is TRBV18; D possibly corresponds to TRBD2 (6 bases). With 4 bases removed from V and 3 bases from J, the gap between germline ends came to 10 bases. This CDR3 is 14 amino acids long. Per germline, CDR1 KGHSH and CDR2 LQKENI. For the CDR3, the DNA is TGTGCCAGCTCACTGGGGGGAGACTACAATGAGCAGTTCTTC. Translating gives CASSLGGDYNEQFF.

V is TRBV5-4 and J is TRBJ1-2, with TRBD1 matching over 9 bases. CDR3 size: 15 residues. Trimming at V came to 0 bases and at J to 3 bases, leaving 3 bases not matched to a gene. Per the germline V gene, CDR1 is SGHNT and CDR2 is YYREEE (reference sequence). CDR3 coding DNA: TGTGCCAGCAGCTTGGGGGGACAGGGCCACTATGGCTACACCTTC. Translated: CASSLGGQGHYGYTF.

The genes are TRBV7-3 and TRBJ1-3; D might be TRBD1 (5 bases). V was cut by 0 bases and J by 4 bases, with 13 bases left in between. Per the germline V gene, CDR1 is SGHTA and CDR2 is FQGTGA. The CDR3 totals 16 residues. The CDR3 reads CASSLTGPERGNTIYF. The CDR3 DNA reads TGTGCCAGCAGCTTAACGGGGCCGGAAAGGGGAAACACCATATATTTT.

This rearrangement joins TRBV28 to TRBJ2-3; tentatively, D is TRBD2 (7 bases). V dropped 7 bases and J dropped 3 bases, with 14 bases sitting between them. The CDR3 extends over 14 amino acids. The germline CDR1 and CDR2 sequences are MDHEN and SYDVKM. The CDR3 DNA reads TGTGCCAGCATCCCGGGGGGCTTAACAGATACGCAGTATTTT. Its protein is CASIPGGLTDTQYF.

The chain recombines TRBV7-2 with TRBJ2-3; D gene uncertain. V gave up 3 bases and J gave up 5 bases, with 6 bases separating them. CDR1 and CDR2 (germline): SGHTA, FQGNSA. This CDR3 region has 12 residues. DNA for the CDR3: TGTGCCAGCAGCTTTTCCCTAGATACGCAGTATTTT. It specifies CASSFSLDTQYF.

The V and J genes are TRBV6-5 and TRBJ1-4; 7 nucleotides align to TRBD1. Germline values: CDR1 MNHEY, CDR2 SVGAGI. The CDR3 has 13 residues. Trimming removed 10 bases from V and 5 bases from J; junction bases left unmatched: 7. CDR3 DNA sequence: TGTGCCACACAGGGGCTGATCAATGAAAAACTGTTTTTT. The encoded protein is CATQGLINEKLFF.

This clone was observed a handful of times. The chain couples TRBV24-1 to TRBJ2-1, with 7 bases lining up with TRBD2. CDR1 KGHDR and CDR2 SFDVKD come from the germline V gene. The CDR3 runs to 15 residues. The V gene end was trimmed by 6 bases and the J gene end by 6 bases; junction bases not matched to a gene: 10. In DNA, the CDR3 is TGTGCCACCAGTTTGGGAGGGGACGGTCTCAATGAGCAGTTCTTC. This translates into CATSLGGDGLNEQFF.

The chain carries TRBV7-2 and TRBJ2-1, with TRBD2 matching 7 bases. This CDR3 contains 13 residues. Germline-derived CDR1 and CDR2 are SGHTA and FQGNSA. The J segment lost 15 bases and the V segment lost 5 bases, leaving 13 bases of the junction unmatched. The CDR3 region has the DNA TGTGCCAGCAGCCAGGGCGACGGGAGGCGCGGGTTCTTC. It translates to CASSQGDGRRGFF.

This chain connects TRBV5-1 to TRBJ2-1, with 11 bases that match TRBD2. V trimming: 0 bases; J trimming: 6 bases; junction bases outside the gene matches: 5. CDR1 SGHRS and CDR2 YFSETQ come from the germline V gene. The CDR3 totals 16 residues. The DNA of the CDR3 is TGCGCCAGCAGCTTGGTAGCGGGGGGGTATTCCAATGAGCAGTTCTTC. Translation: CASSLVAGGYSNEQFF. Variable domain in full (rest from reference TRBV5-1 and TRBJ2-1): KAGVTQTPRYLIKTRGQQVTLSCSPISGHRSVSWYQQTPGQGLQFLFEYFSETQRNKGNFPGRFSGRQFSNSRSEMNVSTLELGDSALYLCASSLVAGGYSNEQFFGPGTRLTVL.